A selection of T cell receptor beta chains follows, all from one sample in a study of STAT5B mutations in CD4+ large granular lymphocyte leukemia. The data were produced by immunoSEQ multiplex PCR, yet TCRdb's version contains in-frame clones alone and is incomplete. Among about 40,000 clones listed, about 88% were seen once. The material sequenced was CD4+ T cells from blood buffy coats. The source of these receptors is a human donor in good health. Each CDR3 is given with its conserved first and last residue. D genes are given only for firm matches. Clone size is shown for a subset of rows, as once, few, many or a class of expanded clone.

v_call: TRBV28; d_call: .; clone_size: .; cdr3_length: 13; j_call: TRBJ1-5; cdr3_nt: TGTGCCAGCAGGAGTAAGGAGGCAAGGCCCCAGCATTTT; cdr3_aa: CASRSKEARPQHF
v_call: TRBV15; d_call: .; clone_size: .; cdr3_length: 16; j_call: TRBJ2-3; cdr3_nt: TGTGCCACCAGGGTTCATCGGGGGTCTAGCACAGATACGCAGTATTTT; cdr3_aa: CATRVHRGSSTDTQYF
v_call: TRBV4-1; d_call: TRBD1; clone_size: .; cdr3_length: 16; j_call: TRBJ2-1; cdr3_nt: TGCGCCAGCAGCCAAGAGGGACAGGGAGGTTGGAATGAGCAGTTCTTC; cdr3_aa: CASSQEGQGGWNEQFF
v_call: TRBV30; d_call: .; clone_size: .; cdr3_length: 11; j_call: TRBJ1-3; cdr3_nt: TGTGCCTGGAGTATTGGAAACACCATATATTTT; cdr3_aa: CAWSIGNTIYF
v_call: TRBV7-9; d_call: .; clone_size: once; cdr3_length: 15; j_call: TRBJ1-5; cdr3_nt: TGTGCCAGCAGCTTAGGGACTTCTAGCAATCAGCCCCAGCATTTT; cdr3_aa: CASSLGTSSNQPQHF
v_call: TRBV29-1; d_call: TRBD1; clone_size: .; cdr3_length: 13; j_call: TRBJ2-7; cdr3_nt: TGCAGCGTCAGGGGACAGTCCCCACTGGAGCAGTACTTC; cdr3_aa: CSVRGQSPLEQYF
v_call: TRBV5-4; d_call: TRBD1; clone_size: .; cdr3_length: 14; j_call: TRBJ1-2; cdr3_nt: TGTGCCAGCAGCTTGAGACAGGGGGCCTATGGCTACACCTTC; cdr3_aa: CASSLRQGAYGYTF
v_call: TRBV28; d_call: .; clone_size: .; cdr3_length: 12; j_call: TRBJ2-7; cdr3_nt: TGTGCCAGCAGTAAACAGGGTTACGAGCAGTACTTC; cdr3_aa: CASSKQGYEQYF
v_call: TRBV5-4; d_call: .; clone_size: .; cdr3_length: 14; j_call: TRBJ2-3; cdr3_nt: TGTGCCAGCAGCTTAACCGACCGCGCAGATACGCAGTATTTT; cdr3_aa: CASSLTDRADTQYF
v_call: TRBV2; d_call: TRBD1; clone_size: .; cdr3_length: 15; j_call: TRBJ1-1; cdr3_nt: TGTGCCAGCAGACGGGACAGAGGATTGAACACTGAAGCTTTCTTT; cdr3_aa: CASRRDRGLNTEAFF
v_call: TRBV5-1; d_call: .; clone_size: .; cdr3_length: 15; j_call: TRBJ2-1; cdr3_nt: TGCGCCAGCAGCTTGGCGGGGAGCTCCTACAATGAGCAGTTCTTC; cdr3_aa: CASSLAGSSYNEQFF
v_call: TRBV4-3; d_call: TRBD1; clone_size: .; cdr3_length: 15; j_call: TRBJ2-1; cdr3_nt: TGCGCCAGCAGCCAGCAACAGGGGGATGGCGTAGGGCAGTTCTTC; cdr3_aa: CASSQQQGDGVGQFF
v_call: TRBV19; d_call: TRBD1; clone_size: few; cdr3_length: 13; j_call: TRBJ1-2; cdr3_nt: TGTGCCAGTAGTAGGGACAGCAACTATGGCTACACCTTC; cdr3_aa: CASSRDSNYGYTF
v_call: TRBV11-3; d_call: TRBD1; clone_size: once; cdr3_length: 15; j_call: TRBJ1-1; cdr3_nt: TGTGCCAGCAGCTCTGGACAGGGGGCGCAGTCTGAAGCTTTCTTT; cdr3_aa: CASSSGQGAQSEAFF
v_call: TRBV4-3; d_call: .; clone_size: few; cdr3_length: 15; j_call: TRBJ1-4; cdr3_nt: TGCGCCAGCAGCCAAGTTCTCCGGGACGAGGAAAAACTGTTTTTT; cdr3_aa: CASSQVLRDEEKLFF
v_call: TRBV9; d_call: .; clone_size: few; cdr3_length: 14; j_call: TRBJ1-5; cdr3_nt: TGTGCCAGCAGCGCCAGTCCCGGCAATCAGCCCCAGCATTTT; cdr3_aa: CASSASPGNQPQHF
v_call: TRBV6-5; d_call: .; clone_size: .; cdr3_length: 16; j_call: TRBJ2-7; cdr3_nt: TGTGCCAGCAGTTACGGTATAGATGTAGCTCTCTACGAGCAGTACTTC; cdr3_aa: CASSYGIDVALYEQYF
v_call: TRBV9; d_call: .; clone_size: .; cdr3_length: 14; j_call: TRBJ1-1; cdr3_nt: TGTGCCAGCAGCGCCTCCCTCGTGAACACTGAAGCTTTCTTT; cdr3_aa: CASSASLVNTEAFF
v_call: TRBV7-2; d_call: .; clone_size: .; cdr3_length: 13; j_call: TRBJ2-2; cdr3_nt: TGTGCCAGCAGCTTAGGACTCTACGGGGAGCTGTTTTTT; cdr3_aa: CASSLGLYGELFF
v_call: TRBV5-6; d_call: .; clone_size: few; cdr3_length: 13; j_call: TRBJ2-3; cdr3_nt: TGTGCCAGCAGCTTGTCCGGGGGAGATACGCAGTATTTT; cdr3_aa: CASSLSGGDTQYF
v_call: TRBV19; d_call: .; clone_size: .; cdr3_length: 14; j_call: TRBJ1-4; cdr3_nt: TGTGCCAGTAGTATGGACAGAACTAATGAAAAACTGTTTTTT; cdr3_aa: CASSMDRTNEKLFF
v_call: TRBV6-1; d_call: TRBD1; clone_size: .; cdr3_length: 13; j_call: TRBJ1-1; cdr3_nt: TGTGCCAGCAGTGGGACAGGGGTAGCTGAAGCTTTCTTT; cdr3_aa: CASSGTGVAEAFF
v_call: TRBV18; d_call: .; clone_size: .; cdr3_length: 14; j_call: TRBJ2-5; cdr3_nt: TGTGCCAGCTCCCCCACAACTCGGGAGGAGACCCAGTACTTC; cdr3_aa: CASSPTTREETQYF